A selection of T cell receptor beta chains follows, all from one sample in a study of T-cell memory formation after mild COVID-19. TCRdb reanalysed the 5' RACE reads using MiXCR and keeps one entry per CDR3 protein. The sample contains around 320,000 distinct CDR3 sequences, 25% to 30% of which appear only once. Material: PBMCs or a T cell subset sorted from them (not recorded which). These receptors all come from an adult woman who had mild COVID-19 (a few samples of this study predate the infection). Cell type and time point are not known. Each CDR3 is given with its conserved first and last residue.

v_gene,CDR3aa
TRBV20-1,CSADRDYNSPLHF
TRBV9,CASSVGTNTEAFF
TRBV15,CATSIGTNEKLFF
TRBV12-3/TRBV12-4,CASSVLQGGSLGNTIYF
TRBV7-9,CASSWVLAGGADTQYF
TRBV7-9,CASSSQKSGTEAFF
TRBV14,CASSQDIAGANYGYTF
TRBV7-8,CASTPRIPGTGDEAKNIQYF
TRBV25-1,CASSEAGMGYTF
TRBV12-3/TRBV12-4,CASSPPFLAGDTQYF
TRBV11-2,CASSLRQERETQYF
TRBV7-6,CASSLEGASPAYEQYF
TRBV7-8,CASSLEGEHYVHEQYF
TRBV15,CATSRALAEQFF
TRBV9,CASSAGMNTEAFF
TRBV15,CATSRWPGGSYNEQFF
TRBV6-5,CASQQALGLYGYTF
TRBV5-4,CASSPGGEADEQYF
TRBV24-1,CATRTGTSGFDTQYF
TRBV3-1,CASSDHRRTQYF
TRBV5-1,CASSLGSGIYEQYF
TRBV2,CASRSTELTLNKGNTEAFF
TRBV15,CATSSRLAGTGELFF
TRBV12-3/TRBV12-4,CASSIGASEAFF
TRBV5-1,CASNNIGTGLYEQFF
TRBV18,CASSLDRKNTEAFF
TRBV6-4,CASSDTTGGTDTQYF
TRBV11-2,CASRLSSGTLRQFF
TRBV12-3/TRBV12-4,CASKIGTSGNNEQFF
TRBV6-2/TRBV6-3,CASSYAGTTYEQYF
TRBV27,CASSLLGRHTDTQYF
TRBV29-1,CSVSQGVGLANEKLFF
TRBV18,CASSPEIATDTQYF
TRBV19,CASSIATGVNYGYTF
TRBV12-3/TRBV12-4,CASSSGGEGNSNQPQHF
TRBV6-5,CASTRGTGGYGYTF
TRBV29-1,CSVEPGGEAVFF
TRBV11-2,CASWGQGADTQYF
TRBV5-1,CASSFSGLDNEQFF
TRBV24-1,CATSDPRTSGSYGEQFF
TRBV7-9,CASSPLLAGTAEQYF
TRBV6-5,CASSSAGGAVTGELFF
TRBV5-1,CASSSRIIRSGGGSEQYF
TRBV10-1,CASTPEDTQYF
TRBV5-1,CASSFGEGTTDTQYF
TRBV2,CASSELAVTSTDTQYF
TRBV7-2,CASSNFGTSGSSEQFF
TRBV6-6,CASRSGQGAYYGYTF
TRBV6-2/TRBV6-3,CASSYRDRAGDQPQHF
TRBV24-1,CATSDWSRPETQYF
TRBV2,CASSGGSNYGYTF
TRBV11-1,CASSQWGTGVSYEQYF
TRBV28,CASSFHSSTDTQYF
TRBV5-5,CASWEGGWADTQYF
TRBV7-2,CASKGAYGLMNTEAFF